The TCR beta chain under discussion was sequenced for a study of OX40 agonist ivuxolimab in advanced cancers. Turning to the study itself: Six ivuxolimab dose levels, 0.01 to 10 mg/kg, were given intravenously every 2 weeks. Three individuals attained partial responses, comprising one hepatocellular carcinoma case and two cutaneous melanoma cases.

Of note for this clone: Antigen unknown.

Study results and limitations: Normalized T-cell clonal expansion was also low in some nonresponders.

Clones were read by immunoSEQ multiplex PCR, and TCRdb kept only the in-frame ones, dropping some. The table records 100,000 to 150,000 clones, roughly 92% of them present only once. Blood specimens came from baseline, cycle 4 day 1, and cycle 7 day 1. This CDR3 is built from 16 residues. Trimming stripped 0 bases from V and 0 bases from J, with 9 bases between. Germline V gene data show CDR1 as MNHEY and CDR2 as SVGAGI. This specimen was CD4+ or CD8+ T cells sorted from blood, taken in a trial of the OX40 agonist ivuxolimab. The TCR comes from an adult with an advanced solid tumor such as melanoma, head and neck, liver or kidney cancer. The rearrangement joins TRBV6-5 to TRBJ2-1; D not resolved. CDR3 amino acids: CASSYSTYFSYNEQFF. The CDR3 DNA sequence: TGTGCCAGCAGTTACTCGACTTATTTCTCCTACAATGAGCAGTTCTTC.